This T cell receptor (beta chain) appears in the sequencing data of a study of blood T cells in healthy people across ages. General study results and limits: Bulk PBMC profiling left naive and antigen-experienced comparisons inconclusive. Whereas aged donors had fewer naive CD4+ cells, long-lived donors had more of them and higher diversity.

Alongside a J-beta primer mix, a sample-barcoded 5' primer served in a second PCR lasting about 7 to 11 cycles. TCRdb re-called the 5' RACE reads through MiXCR, storing one row per CDR3 protein. The data hold roughly 1.4 million distinct CDR3 sequences, with approximately 63% observed a single time. Trimming stripped 4 bases from V and 6 bases from J, with 13 bases between. The germline CDR1 and CDR2 sequences are MNHEY and SMNVEV (reference sequence). The CDR3 has 15 amino acids. As regards this clonotype: Its antigen remains unidentified.

The TCR originated in a man between 18 and 29 years old in good health. The chain carries TRBV27 and TRBJ1-6; D call uncertain. Sequenced material: blood. CDR3 residues: CASSSPAAGNSPLHF. The CDR3 coding sequence is TGTGCCAGCAGTTCCCCGGCGGCGGGTAATTCACCCCTCCACTTT.